This note documents a single T cell receptor beta chain sequence. The source of the sample is a study of T cell changes during pregnancy in multiple sclerosis. Libraries were prepared by immunoSEQ multiplex PCR; TCRdb keeps only in-frame clonotypes and omits some of them. The sample records around 56,000 clones, approximately 91% being singletons. The TCR sequence derives from a female donor with multiple sclerosis, enrolled in a pregnancy study. Specimen: CD4+ T cells from peripheral blood mononuclear cells, collected in the first trimester of pregnancy.

The CDR3: CASSRDRGTYEQYF. CDR3 in DNA: TGTGCCAGCAGCCGGGACAGGGGTACCTACGAGCAGTACTTC. The rearrangement links TRBV7-2 to TRBJ2-7, with 10 bases that match TRBD1. This CDR3 has 14 residues. V was pared by 5 bases and J by 2 bases, with 3 bases of the junction left unmatched. Germline values: CDR1 SGHTA, CDR2 FQGNSA.